Included here is one T cell receptor beta chain sequence, with context. The germline V gene encodes CDR1 SGHTA and CDR2 FQGTGA. The CDR3 has 15 residues. Germline trimming cut 5 bases from V and 0 bases from J; bases unmatched to any gene: 3. The sample originates from a study of T cell changes during pregnancy in multiple sclerosis. Profiling relied on immunoSEQ multiplex PCR, and the TCRdb table lists in-frame clones only, not all of them. The sample consists of 20,000 to 25,000 clones, 85% to 90% of them appearing once. Sequences were derived from CD8+ T cells from peripheral blood mononuclear cells, sampled in the first trimester of pregnancy. This clonotype originated in a female donor with multiple sclerosis, enrolled in a pregnancy study. The genes are TRBV7-3 and TRBJ2-1; 8 bases align to TRBD2. CDR3: CASSLSGSSYNEQFF. CDR3 bases: TGTGCCAGCAGCCTCAGCGGGAGCTCCTACAATGAGCAGTTCTTC.